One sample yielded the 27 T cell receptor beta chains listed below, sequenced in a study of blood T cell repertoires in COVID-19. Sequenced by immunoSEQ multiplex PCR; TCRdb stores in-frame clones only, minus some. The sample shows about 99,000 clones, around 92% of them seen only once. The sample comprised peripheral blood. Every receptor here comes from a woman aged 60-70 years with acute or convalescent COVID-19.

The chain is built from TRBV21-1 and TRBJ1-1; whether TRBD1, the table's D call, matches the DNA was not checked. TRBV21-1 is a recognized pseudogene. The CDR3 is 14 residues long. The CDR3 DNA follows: TGTGCCAGCACCCCGAGGACAGGGAACACTGAAGCTTTCTTT. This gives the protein CASTPRTGNTEAFF.

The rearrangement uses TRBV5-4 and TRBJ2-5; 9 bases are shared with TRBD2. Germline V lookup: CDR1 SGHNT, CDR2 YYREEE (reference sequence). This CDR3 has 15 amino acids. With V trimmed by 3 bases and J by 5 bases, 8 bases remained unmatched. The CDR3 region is CASSWVSGSSETQYF. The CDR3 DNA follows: TGTGCCAGCAGCTGGGTTAGCGGGAGTTCTGAGACCCAGTACTTC.

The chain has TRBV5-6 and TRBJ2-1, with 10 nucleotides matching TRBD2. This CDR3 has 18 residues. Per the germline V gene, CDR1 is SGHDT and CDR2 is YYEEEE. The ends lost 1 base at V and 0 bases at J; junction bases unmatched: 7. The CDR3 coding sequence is TGTGCCAGCAGCTTGTTGCTAGCGGGAGACCTCTCCTACAATGAGCAGTTCTTC. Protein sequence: CASSLLLAGDLSYNEQFF.

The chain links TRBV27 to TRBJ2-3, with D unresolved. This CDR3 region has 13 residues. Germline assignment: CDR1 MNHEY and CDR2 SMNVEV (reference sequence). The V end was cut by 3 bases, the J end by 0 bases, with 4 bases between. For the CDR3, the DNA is TGTGCCAGCAGTTTCAGTAGCACAGATACGCAGTATTTT. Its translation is CASSFSSTDTQYF.

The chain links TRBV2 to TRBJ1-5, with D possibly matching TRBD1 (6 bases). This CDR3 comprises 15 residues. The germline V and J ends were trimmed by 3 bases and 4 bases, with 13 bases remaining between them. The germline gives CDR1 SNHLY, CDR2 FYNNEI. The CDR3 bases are TGTGCCAGCAGTGAGGCAAGACAGGAAAATCAGCCCCAGCATTTT. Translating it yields CASSEARQENQPQHF.

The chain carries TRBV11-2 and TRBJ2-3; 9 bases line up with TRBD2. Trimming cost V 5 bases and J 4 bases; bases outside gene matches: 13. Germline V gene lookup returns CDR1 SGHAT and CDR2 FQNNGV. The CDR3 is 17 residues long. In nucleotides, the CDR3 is TGTGCCAGCAGCCCATATATTAGCGGGAGAGAGGCAGATACGCAGTATTTT. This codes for CASSPYISGREADTQYF.

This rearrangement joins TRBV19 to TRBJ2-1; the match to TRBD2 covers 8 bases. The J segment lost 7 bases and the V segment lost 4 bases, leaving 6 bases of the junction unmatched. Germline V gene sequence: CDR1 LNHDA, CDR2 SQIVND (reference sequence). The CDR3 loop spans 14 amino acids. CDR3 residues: CASSNGGRWNEQFF. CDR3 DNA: TGTGCCAGTAGTAATGGCGGGAGGTGGAATGAGCAGTTCTTC.

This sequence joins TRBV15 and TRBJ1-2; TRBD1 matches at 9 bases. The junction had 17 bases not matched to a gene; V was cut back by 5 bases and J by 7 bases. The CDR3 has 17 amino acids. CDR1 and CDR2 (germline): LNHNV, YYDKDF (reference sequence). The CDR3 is CATSGKSTGQGFGGYTF. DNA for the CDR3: TGTGCCACCAGCGGCAAAAGCACGGGACAGGGATTCGGTGGCTACACCTTC.

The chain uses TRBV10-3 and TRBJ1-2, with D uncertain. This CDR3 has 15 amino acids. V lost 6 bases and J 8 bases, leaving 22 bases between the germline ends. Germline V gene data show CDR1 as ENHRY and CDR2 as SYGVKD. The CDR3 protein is CAISELLGGNLGYTF. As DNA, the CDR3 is TGTGCCATCAGCGAACTGCTTGGAGGGAACTTAGGCTACACCTTC.

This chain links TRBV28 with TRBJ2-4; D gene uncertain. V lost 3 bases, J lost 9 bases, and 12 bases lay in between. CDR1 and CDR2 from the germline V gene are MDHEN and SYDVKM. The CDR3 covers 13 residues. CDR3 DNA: TGTGCCAGCAGTTTGGCCGGTGAGCGCATTCAGTACTTC. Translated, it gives CASSLAGERIQYF.

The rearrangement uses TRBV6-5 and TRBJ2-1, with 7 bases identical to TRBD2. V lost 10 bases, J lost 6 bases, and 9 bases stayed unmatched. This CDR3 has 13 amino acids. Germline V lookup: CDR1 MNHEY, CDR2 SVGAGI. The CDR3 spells CATRSPGGNEQFF. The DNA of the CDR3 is TGTGCCACCCGATCGCCGGGAGGCAATGAGCAGTTCTTC.

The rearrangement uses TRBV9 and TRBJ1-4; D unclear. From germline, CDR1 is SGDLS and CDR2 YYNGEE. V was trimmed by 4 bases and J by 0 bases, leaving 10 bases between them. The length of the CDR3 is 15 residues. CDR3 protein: CASSRSGATNEKLFF. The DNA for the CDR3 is TGTGCCAGCAGCCGGTCGGGTGCAACTAATGAAAAACTGTTTTTT. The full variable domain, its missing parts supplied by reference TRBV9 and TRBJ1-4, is DSGVTQTPKHLITATGQRVTLRCSPRSGDLSVYWYQQSLDQGLQFLIQYYNGEERAKGNILERFSAQQFPDLHSELNLSSLELGDSALYFCASSRSGATNEKLFFGSGTQLSVL.

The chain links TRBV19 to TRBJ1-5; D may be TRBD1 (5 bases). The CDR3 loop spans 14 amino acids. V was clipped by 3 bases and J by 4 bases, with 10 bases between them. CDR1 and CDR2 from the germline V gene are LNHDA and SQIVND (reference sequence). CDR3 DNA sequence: TGTGCCAGTAGTATTAACCAGGGTAATCAGCCCCAGCATTTT. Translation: CASSINQGNQPQHF.

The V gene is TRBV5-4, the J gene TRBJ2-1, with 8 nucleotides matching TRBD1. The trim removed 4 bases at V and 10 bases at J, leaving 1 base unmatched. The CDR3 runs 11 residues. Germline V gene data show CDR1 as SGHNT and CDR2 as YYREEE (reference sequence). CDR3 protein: CASSRDREQFF. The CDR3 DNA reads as TGTGCCAGCAGCCGGGACAGGGAGCAGTTCTTC.

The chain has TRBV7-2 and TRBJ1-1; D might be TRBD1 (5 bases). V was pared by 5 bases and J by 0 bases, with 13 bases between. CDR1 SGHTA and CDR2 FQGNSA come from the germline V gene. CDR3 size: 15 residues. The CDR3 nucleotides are TGTGCCAGCAGCCACGGGGGGGGAATGAACACTGAAGCTTTCTTT. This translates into CASSHGGGMNTEAFF.

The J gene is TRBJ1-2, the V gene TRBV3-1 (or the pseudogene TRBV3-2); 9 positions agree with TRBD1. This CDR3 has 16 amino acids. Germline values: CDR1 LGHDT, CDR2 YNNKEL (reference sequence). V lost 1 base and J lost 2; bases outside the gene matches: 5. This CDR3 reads CASSQGGTGLNYGYTF. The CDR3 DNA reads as TGTGCCAGCAGCCAAGGGGGGACAGGGTTGAACTATGGCTACACCTTC.

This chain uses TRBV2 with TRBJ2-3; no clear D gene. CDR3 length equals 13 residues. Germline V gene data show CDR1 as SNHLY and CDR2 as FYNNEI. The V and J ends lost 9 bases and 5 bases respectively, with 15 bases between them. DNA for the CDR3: TGTGCCAGTTCAGACATCCTCGGAGATACGCAGTATTTT. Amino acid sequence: CASSDILGDTQYF.

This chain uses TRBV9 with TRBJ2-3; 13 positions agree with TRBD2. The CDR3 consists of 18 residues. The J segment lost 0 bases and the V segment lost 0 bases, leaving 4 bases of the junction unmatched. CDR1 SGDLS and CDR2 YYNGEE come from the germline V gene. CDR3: CASSVGTSGSSSTDTQYF. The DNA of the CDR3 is TGTGCCAGCAGCGTAGGGACTAGCGGGAGTTCCAGCACAGATACGCAGTATTTT.

CDR3 amino acids: CASSRQGGDQPQHF. The CDR3 nucleotides are TGTGCCAGCAGTCGACAGGGCGGGGATCAGCCCCAGCATTTT. The chain couples TRBV6-5 to TRBJ1-5; 7 bases are a match to TRBD1. Trimming cost V 5 bases and J 5 bases; bases outside gene matches: 6. The CDR3 covers 14 residues. CDR1 and CDR2 from the germline V gene are MNHEY and SVGAGI.

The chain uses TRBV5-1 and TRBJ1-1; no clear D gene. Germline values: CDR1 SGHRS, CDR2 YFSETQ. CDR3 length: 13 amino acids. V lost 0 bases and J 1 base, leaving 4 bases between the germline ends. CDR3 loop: CASSLVSNTEAFF. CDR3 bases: TGCGCCAGCAGCTTGGTCTCGAACACTGAAGCTTTCTTT.

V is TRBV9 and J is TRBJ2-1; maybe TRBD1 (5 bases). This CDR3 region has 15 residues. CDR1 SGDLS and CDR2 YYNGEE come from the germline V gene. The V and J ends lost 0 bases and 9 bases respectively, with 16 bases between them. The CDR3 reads CASSVELGPTGEQFF. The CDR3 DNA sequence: TGTGCCAGCAGCGTAGAATTGGGGCCGACGGGTGAGCAGTTCTTC.

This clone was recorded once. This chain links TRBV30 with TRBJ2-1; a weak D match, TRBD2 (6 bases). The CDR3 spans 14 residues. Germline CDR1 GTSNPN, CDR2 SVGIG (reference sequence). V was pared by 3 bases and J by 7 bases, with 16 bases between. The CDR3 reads CAWSPTSGANEQFF. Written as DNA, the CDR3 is TGTGCCTGGAGCCCCACGTCGGGAGCGAATGAGCAGTTCTTC.

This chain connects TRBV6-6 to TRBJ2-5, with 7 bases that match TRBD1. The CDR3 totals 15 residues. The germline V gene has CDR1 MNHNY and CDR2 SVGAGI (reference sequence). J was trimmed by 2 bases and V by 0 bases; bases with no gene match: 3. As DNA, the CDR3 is TGTGCCAGCAGTTACTCCGGGACAGATCAAGAGACCCAGTACTTC. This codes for CASSYSGTDQETQYF.

The CDR3 sequence: CASSEALAGSEKLFF. The CDR3 DNA is TGTGCCAGCAGTGAAGCGCTAGCAGGCAGTGAAAAACTGTTTTTT. The V call is TRBV6-1, the J call TRBJ1-4; D is uncertain. Trimming took 0 bases from V and 7 from J, leaving 12 bases between them. Germline CDR1 is MNHNS and CDR2 is SASEGT. The CDR3 has 15 residues.

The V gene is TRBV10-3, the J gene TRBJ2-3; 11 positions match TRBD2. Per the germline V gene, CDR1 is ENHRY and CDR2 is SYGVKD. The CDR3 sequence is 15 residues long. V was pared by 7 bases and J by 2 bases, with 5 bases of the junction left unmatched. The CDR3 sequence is CAITQLAGDTDTQYF. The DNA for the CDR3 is TGTGCCATCACCCAACTAGCGGGGGACACAGATACGCAGTATTTT.

CDR3 DNA sequence: TGTGCCAGCAGGGTCGCGGGGGAGGACTATGGCTACACCTTC. This gives the protein CASRVAGEDYGYTF. This chain connects TRBV6-5 to TRBJ1-2; D may be TRBD1 (5 bases). There are 14 residues in the CDR3. Trimming cost V 6 bases and J 3 bases, with 14 bases left between them. Germline loops: CDR1 MNHEY, CDR2 SVGAGI.

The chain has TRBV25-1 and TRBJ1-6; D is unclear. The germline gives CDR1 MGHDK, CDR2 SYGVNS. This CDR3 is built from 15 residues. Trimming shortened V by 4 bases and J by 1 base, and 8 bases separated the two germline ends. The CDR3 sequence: CASSVPGSYNSPLHF. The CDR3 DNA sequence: TGTGCCAGCAGTGTTCCGGGTTCCTATAATTCACCCCTCCACTTT.